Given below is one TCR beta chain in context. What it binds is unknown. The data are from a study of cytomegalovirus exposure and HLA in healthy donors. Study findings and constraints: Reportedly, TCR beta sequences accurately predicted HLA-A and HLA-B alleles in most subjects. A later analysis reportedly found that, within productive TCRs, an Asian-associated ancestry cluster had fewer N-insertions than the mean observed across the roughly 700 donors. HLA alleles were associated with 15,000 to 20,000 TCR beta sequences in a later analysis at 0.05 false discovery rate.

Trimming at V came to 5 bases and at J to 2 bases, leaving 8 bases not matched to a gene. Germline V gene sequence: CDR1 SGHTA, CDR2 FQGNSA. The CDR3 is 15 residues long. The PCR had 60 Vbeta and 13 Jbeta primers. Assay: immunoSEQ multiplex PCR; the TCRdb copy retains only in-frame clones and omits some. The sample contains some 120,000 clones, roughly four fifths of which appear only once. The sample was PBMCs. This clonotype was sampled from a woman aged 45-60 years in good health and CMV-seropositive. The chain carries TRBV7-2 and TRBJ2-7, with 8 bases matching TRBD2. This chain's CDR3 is CASSPGGATTYEQYF. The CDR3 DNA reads TGTGCCAGCAGCCCGGGAGGGGCGACCACCTACGAGCAGTACTTC. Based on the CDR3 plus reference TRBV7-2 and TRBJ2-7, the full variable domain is GAGVSQSPSNKVTEKGKDVELRCDPISGHTALYWYRQSLGQGLEFLIYFQGNSAPDKSGLPSDRFSAERTGGSVSTLTIQRTQQEDSAVYLCASSPGGATTYEQYFGPGTRLTVT.